These 13 T cell receptor beta chains originate from one sample sequenced in a study of blood T cell repertoires in COVID-19. Method: immunoSEQ multiplex PCR; TCRdb's copy keeps in-frame clones and lacks some. Of 80,000 or so clones listed, 89% are singletons. Sequencing input: peripheral blood. The receptor source for this set is a man between 45 and 60 years old with acute or convalescent COVID-19.

This chain joins TRBV6-5 and TRBJ1-1, with 8 bases fitting TRBD1. Germline values: CDR1 MNHEY, CDR2 SVGAGI. Trimming at V came to 8 bases and at J to 3 bases, leaving 2 bases not matched to a gene. This CDR3 region has 12 residues. CDR3 sequence: CASGTGHTEAFF. As DNA, the CDR3 is TGTGCCAGCGGGACAGGACACACTGAAGCTTTCTTT.

The chain has TRBV5-5 and TRBJ1-5, with TRBD1 as a possible D gene (5 bases). The CDR3 is made up of 14 amino acids. The germline gives CDR1 SGHKS, CDR2 YYEKEE (reference sequence). The V end lost 0 bases, the J end lost 9 bases, and 13 bases lay between the germline ends. Written as DNA, the CDR3 is TGTGCCAGCAGCTTGGCGGGGGTTGGGGGGCCCCAGCATTTT. Residues: CASSLAGVGGPQHF.

A single count supports this clone. The J gene is TRBJ2-4, the V gene TRBV5-1; D is perhaps TRBD2 (6 bases). The V and J ends lost 0 bases and 6 bases respectively, with 13 bases between them. This CDR3 region has 15 residues. The germline V gene encodes CDR1 SGHRS and CDR2 YFSETQ. This CDR3 is CASSLAGTSGNIQYF. CDR3 in DNA: TGCGCCAGCAGCTTGGCCGGGACTTCTGGAAACATTCAGTACTTC.

The rearrangement joins TRBV2 to TRBJ2-5; TRBD2 matches 10 bases. Trimming at V came to 2 bases and at J to 4 bases, leaving 7 bases not matched to a gene. Germline V gene lookup returns CDR1 SNHLY and CDR2 FYNNEI. The CDR3 contains 16 residues. As DNA, the CDR3 is TGTGCCAGCAGTGAACAAAGCGGGGGGGCGCGAGAGACCCAGTACTTC. Translation gives CASSEQSGGARETQYF.

The chain is built from TRBV6-6 and TRBJ1-2; D gene unclear. Germline values: CDR1 MNHNY, CDR2 SVGAGI (reference sequence). Trimming left V 6 bases short and J 2 bases short, with 13 bases between. This CDR3 is built from 14 residues. The chain's CDR3 is CASSEYQKNYGYTF. DNA for the CDR3: TGTGCCAGCAGCGAATACCAGAAGAACTATGGCTACACCTTC.

The gene calls are TRBV4-1 and TRBJ1-2, with D possibly matching TRBD1 (5 bases). CDR3 size: 15 residues. Germline-derived CDR1 and CDR2 are MGHRA and YSYEKL. The germline V and J ends were trimmed by 0 bases and 4 bases, with 12 bases remaining between them. CDR3 sequence (DNA): TGCGCCAGCAGCCAAGAAGGGGATCCTATCTATGGCTACACCTTC. Its protein product is CASSQEGDPIYGYTF.

The chain has TRBV30 and TRBJ1-4; weak D call: TRBD1 (5 bases). CDR1 and CDR2 (germline): GTSNPN, SVGIG (reference sequence). V was clipped by 3 bases and J by 8 bases, with 10 bases between them. The CDR3 consists of 12 residues. CDR3 nucleotides: TGTGCCTGGAGCGATGGGGGGGAAAAACTGTTTTTT. It specifies CAWSDGGEKLFF.

The rearrangement links TRBV5-1 to TRBJ1-4; 7 bases match TRBD1. CDR1 is SGHRS, CDR2 YFSETQ, per germline. The CDR3 spans 16 residues. Losses at the gene ends were 3 bases for V and 4 bases for J; bases not matched to a gene: 9. The CDR3: CASSSTPGQSNEKLFF. The CDR3 nucleotides are TGCGCCAGCAGCTCCACCCCGGGACAGAGTAATGAAAAACTGTTTTTT.

The J gene is TRBJ1-2, the V gene TRBV4-3; D unresolved. Trimming took 4 bases from V and 1 from J, leaving 13 bases between them. Per the germline V gene, CDR1 is LGHNA and CDR2 is YSLEER. The CDR3 contains 15 residues. CDR3 protein: CASSPKAEYNYGYTF. For the CDR3, the DNA is TGCGCCAGCAGCCCTAAGGCGGAGTATAACTATGGCTACACCTTC.

The chain recombines TRBV29-1 with TRBJ2-7, with D tentatively TRBD2 (5 bases). Germline lookup yields CDR1 SQVTM and CDR2 ANQGSEA. Trimming cost V 0 bases and J 12 bases, with 15 bases left between them. This CDR3 comprises 12 residues. CDR3 nucleotides: TGCAGCGTTGAAGATCCGGGAACTCCGCGGTACTTC. This codes for CSVEDPGTPRYF.

V and J are TRBV19 and TRBJ2-3; possible D gene TRBD2, 5 bases. CDR3 length: 13 residues. V was trimmed by 6 bases and J by 3 bases, leaving 10 bases between them. Germline V gene data show CDR1 as LNHDA and CDR2 as SQIVND (reference sequence). The CDR3 protein is CASSPTGTDTQYF. The CDR3 nucleotides read TGTGCCAGTAGCCCTACGGGGACAGATACGCAGTATTTT.

This chain uses TRBV6-5 with TRBJ1-1; D is unclear. Trimming took off 0 bases at V and 1 base at J, with 6 bases between the two ends. The CDR3 covers 14 residues. CDR1 is MNHEY and CDR2 is SVGAGI in the germline V gene. The CDR3 here is CASSYSSRNTEAFF. CDR3 in DNA: TGTGCCAGCAGTTACTCTTCCCGGAACACTGAAGCTTTCTTT.

V and J are TRBV7-2 and TRBJ2-1, with 7 bases fitting TRBD1. The CDR3 is 16 residues long. Germline CDR1 SGHTA, CDR2 FQGNSA. V was clipped by 1 base and J by 5 bases; unmatched bases: 8. The CDR3 DNA reads as TGTGCCAGCAGCTTAGGGCCAGGGGGTCTCGACAATGAGCAGTTCTTC. Translation gives CASSLGPGGLDNEQFF.